This TCR beta chain emerged from a study of beta chain features in type 1 diabetes. Study-level information: There was similarity between patients and healthy donors in age, gender and cell yields.

CDR3 length: 14 residues. The germline CDR1 and CDR2 sequences are SEHNR and FQNEAQ (reference sequence). The V gene lost 2 bases and the J gene lost 1 base, with 9 bases spanning the gap. Study-wide points: Comparison showed that naive, central memory and Treg TCRB repertoires appeared more similar among patients than among healthy donors.

CD4+ naive, central memory, regulatory and stem cell-like memory subsets were isolated by sorting on CD45RO/CCR7/CD25/CD127/CD95/CD27. Every isolated RNA sample was fully reverse transcribed, so sequencing captured expressed TCRB transcripts. Sequencing used immunoSEQ multiplex PCR; TCRdb keeps in-frame clones, though not all of them. The data hold about 330,000 clones, with approximately 10% observed a single time. This clone has just a few counts. Its antigen is not known. The receptor was isolated from a woman aged 25 to 39 in good health. The chain couples TRBV7-9 to TRBJ2-7; weak D call: TRBD2 (6 bases). The sequenced material came from naive CD4+ T cells from blood. CDR3 sequence (DNA): TGTGCCAGCAGCTTAACGGAGGGTTCCTACGAGCAGTACTTC. Its translation is CASSLTEGSYEQYF. Based on the CDR3 plus reference TRBV7-9 and TRBJ2-7, the full variable domain is DTGVSQNPRHKITKRGQNVTFRCDPISEHNRLYWYRQTLGQGPEFLTYFQNEAQLEKSRLLSDRFSAERPKGSFSTLEIQRTEQGDSAMYLCASSLTEGSYEQYFGPGTRLTVT.